The 32 T cell receptor beta chains listed next were all sequenced from one sample in a study of T cells in Graves' hyperthyroidism and ophthalmopathy. Amplification of TCR beta CDR3 regions used RNA as the template. HTBI primers were the set used in a first-round RT-PCR of the TCR CDR3. Via MiXCR, TCRdb re-called the multiplex PCR reads, giving one row per CDR3 protein. The sample contains about 420,000 distinct CDR3 sequences, more than 15% of which appear only once. The material sequenced was blood. These receptors originate from a woman younger than 35 with Graves' hyperthyroidism.

This clonotype showed up just a few times. This sequence may be a read error, since a much larger clone differs from it by one base. The chain carries TRBV5-5 and TRBJ2-5, with D perhaps TRBD2 (7 bases). This CDR3 contains 13 residues. Germline CDR1 is SGHKS and CDR2 is YYEKEE (reference sequence). Trimming removed 1 base from V and 4 bases from J, with 8 bases in between. The CDR3 reads CASSLRGAETQYF. CDR3 sequence (DNA): TGTGCCAGCAGCTTGCGGGGGGCAGAGACCCAGTACTTC.

This clonotype was counted ten times or more. This rearrangement joins TRBV6-1 to TRBJ1-2; 7 bases agree with TRBD1. V lost 8 bases to trimming and J lost 1 base; unmatched junction nucleotides: 10. Germline V CDR1 and CDR2: MNHNS, SASEGT. The CDR3 covers 15 residues. DNA of the CDR3: TGTGCCAGCGGGGGACAGCAAAATTTTAACTATGGCTACACCTTC. Amino acids: CASGGQQNFNYGYTF.

This clonotype was counted many times. The rearrangement joins TRBV15 to TRBJ2-3; the D gene is possibly TRBD2 (6 bases). CDR3 length: 17 residues. Per germline, CDR1 LNHNV and CDR2 YYDKDF (reference sequence). V was cut by 2 bases and J by 7 bases, with 22 bases left in between. CDR3 DNA: TGTGCCACCAGCAGATCAATAGGAGGGAGTGGGGTCAATACGCAGTATTTT. Its protein is CATSRSIGGSGVNTQYF.

The sample holds many counts of this clonotype. The chain has TRBV7-8 and TRBJ1-5; D unresolved. Germline CDR1 reads SGHVS; CDR2 reads FQNEAQ. The CDR3 length is 16 residues. V was clipped by 2 bases and J by 0 bases, with 11 bases between them. The DNA of the CDR3 is TGTGCCAGCAGCTTATTTGAGCGTTATAGCAATCAGCCCCAGCATTTT. This sequence encodes CASSLFERYSNQPQHF.

This clonotype occurred many times. The chain recombines TRBV3-1 with TRBJ1-1; 9 positions agree with TRBD1. CDR1 and CDR2 from the germline V gene are LGHDT and YNNKEL (reference sequence). The CDR3 has 15 amino acids. V lost 4 bases to trimming and J lost 3 bases; unmatched junction nucleotides: 6. The CDR3 region is CASSPYRGRDTEAFF. DNA of the CDR3: TGTGCCAGCAGCCCCTACAGGGGGCGAGACACTGAAGCTTTCTTT.

The rearrangement uses TRBV20-1 and TRBJ2-1; TRBD2 matches at 8 bases. Germline values: CDR1 DFQATT, CDR2 SNEGSKA (reference sequence). The CDR3 has 12 residues. Germline trimming cut 4 bases from V and 10 bases from J; bases unmatched to any gene: 6. Written as DNA, the CDR3 is TGCAGTGCTACCTCGGGGGGGGGGGAGCAGTTCTTC. It specifies CSATSGGGEQFF.

At least ten counts were recorded for this clonotype. This chain uses TRBV7-9 with TRBJ2-3, with 11 bases fitting TRBD1. The CDR3 has 19 amino acids. With 5 bases clipped from V and 1 base from J, the junction kept 14 bases outside the gene matches. Germline values: CDR1 SEHNR, CDR2 FQNEAQ (reference sequence). CDR3 nucleotides: TGTGCCAGCAGCCCCCGCGATGGACAGGGGGCGTCTCGCACAGATACGCAGTATTTT. Amino acids: CASSPRDGQGASRTDTQYF.

Here the CDR3 DNA reads TGTGCCAGCAGTGAACTGGAATCTGGAAACACCATATATTTT. As protein: CASSELESGNTIYF. The chain links TRBV2 to TRBJ1-3; D call uncertain. Trimming pared 2 bases from V and 1 base from J, leaving 6 bases between. The CDR3 is 14 residues long. The V gene's germline CDR1 is SNHLY and CDR2 FYNNEI.

This clonotype was found once. The gene calls are TRBV4-1 and TRBJ2-1, with TRBD2 matching 12 bases. The CDR3 runs to 15 residues. Trimming took 1 base from V and 9 from J; bases not matched to a gene: 4. The germline gives CDR1 MGHRA, CDR2 YSYEKL. CDR3 amino acids: CASSQASGGAGEQFF. DNA for the CDR3: TGCGCCAGCAGCCAAGCTAGCGGGGGGGCCGGTGAGCAGTTCTTC.

With regard to this clonotype: Germline is not matched at one junction end, which may reflect a read error. V usage is TRBV5-1 and J usage is TRBJ2-3; TRBD2 matches 8 bases. This CDR3 comprises 17 residues. Looked up from germline, CDR1 is SGHRS and CDR2 is YFSETQ. CDR3 coding DNA: TGTGCCAGCAGCGTAGCTACAGCGGCAGCGGGGGCAGATACGCAGTATTTT. Protein sequence: CASSVATAAAGADTQYF.

This clonotype was detected ten times or more. The chain carries TRBV18 and TRBJ1-4; D uncertain. Germline loops: CDR1 KGHSH, CDR2 LQKENI. This CDR3 has 13 amino acids. Trimming cost V 3 bases and J 8 bases, with 10 bases left between them. This CDR3 reads CASSPNREEKLFF. CDR3 sequence (DNA): TGTGCCAGCTCACCGAACAGAGAGGAAAAACTGTTTTTT.

V and J are TRBV27 and TRBJ2-6, with D unresolved. Germline V gene data show CDR1 as MNHEY and CDR2 as SMNVEV (reference sequence). This CDR3 comprises 15 residues. V was trimmed by 5 bases and J by 0 bases, leaving 8 bases between them. This CDR3 reads CASSPYVSGANVLTF. The CDR3 DNA follows: TGTGCCAGCAGTCCCTACGTCTCTGGGGCCAACGTCCTGACTTTC.

This clonotype appeared many times. V usage is TRBV7-8 and J usage is TRBJ2-2, with D unresolved. Germline lookup yields CDR1 SGHVS and CDR2 FQNEAQ. This CDR3 has 16 residues. V was clipped by 1 base and J by 1 base, with 10 bases between them. Here the CDR3 reads CASSLGFWQNTGELFF. The CDR3 DNA reads as TGTGCCAGCAGCTTAGGTTTCTGGCAGAACACCGGGGAGCTGTTTTTT.

This clonotype was found many times. CDR3 DNA sequence: TGTGCCTGGAGTGGACAGACCGTTGAAGCTTTCTTT. Its protein is CAWSGQTVEAFF. The chain carries TRBV30 and TRBJ1-1, with D maybe TRBD1 (5 bases). CDR1 and CDR2 (germline): GTSNPN, SVGIG (reference sequence). The V end lost 1 base, the J end lost 7 bases, and 10 bases lay between the germline ends. The CDR3 totals 12 residues.

The table lists this clonotype with many counts. The rearrangement joins TRBV2 to TRBJ1-4, with D perhaps TRBD1 (5 bases). The CDR3 loop spans 14 amino acids. CDR1 and CDR2 (germline): SNHLY, FYNNEI. The V and J ends lost 4 bases and 4 bases respectively, with 10 bases between them. In DNA, the CDR3 is TGTGCCAGCAGTGGACAGACTCTTAATGAAAAACTGTTTTTT. Protein sequence: CASSGQTLNEKLFF.

This clonotype was observed many times. The chain is built from TRBV20-1 and TRBJ2-7; 7 positions match TRBD1. Germline V gene lookup returns CDR1 DFQATT and CDR2 SNEGSKA (reference sequence). There are 13 residues in the CDR3. Trimming at V came to 5 bases and at J to 5 bases, leaving 9 bases not matched to a gene. DNA of the CDR3: TGCAGTGCTTCAAGGGGGCAGGGGAACGAGCAGTACTTC. It yields the protein CSASRGQGNEQYF.

Comments on this clonotype: It may be a read error: a sequence one base away is much more abundant. The V call is TRBV14, the J call TRBJ2-3; either TRBD1 or TRBD2 may supply D (5 bases each). From germline, CDR1 is SGHDN and CDR2 FVKESK. CDR3 size: 14 residues. The CDR3 is CAISPPGAVDTQYF. The CDR3 DNA sequence: TGTGCCATCAGCCCCCCCGGGGCCGTGGATACGCAGTATTTT.

The V and J genes are TRBV27 and TRBJ2-7; no firm D call. The germline V gene has CDR1 MNHEY and CDR2 SMNVEV (reference sequence). This CDR3 contains 13 residues. Trimming pared 3 bases from V and 3 bases from J, leaving 9 bases between. In nucleotides, the CDR3 is TGTGCCAGCAGTTTTCTTGGCAGCTACGAGCAGTACTTC. Amino acid sequence: CASSFLGSYEQYF.

A few counts support this clonotype. This chain uses TRBV9 with TRBJ1-5; the D gene is possibly TRBD1 (5 bases). Germline V CDR1 and CDR2: SGDLS, YYNGEE. CDR3 length equals 14 residues. Between the trimmed V and J ends, which lost 5 bases and 0 bases, there was a span of 9 bases. This CDR3 is CASSGGDSNQPQHF. Here the CDR3 DNA reads TGTGCCAGCAGTGGGGGGGATAGCAATCAGCCCCAGCATTTT.

This clonotype appeared a few times. The rearrangement joins TRBV9 to TRBJ2-3; possibly TRBD2 for D (6 bases). The CDR3 covers 16 residues. From germline, CDR1 is SGDLS and CDR2 YYNGEE. Trimming cost V 2 bases and J 4 bases, with 17 bases left between them. Here the CDR3 reads CASSVRRDSFPDTQYF. The CDR3, as DNA: TGTGCCAGCAGCGTCAGGCGGGATTCGTTCCCAGATACGCAGTATTTT.

As for this clonotype: Germline and junction disagree at one end, which may indicate a read error. The V gene is TRBV7-7, the J gene TRBJ2-5; D gene uncertain. The CDR3 is 13 amino acids. Germline-derived CDR1 and CDR2 are SSHAT and FNYEAQ (reference sequence). The CDR3 sequence is CASSTIITETQYF. The CDR3 DNA sequence: TGTGCTAGCAGCACGATCATTACTGAGACCCAGTACTTC.

The chain has TRBV7-8 and TRBJ2-2, with D perhaps TRBD2 (6 bases). This CDR3 spans 16 amino acids. V lost 5 bases to trimming and J lost 7 bases, with 20 bases between them. Germline V CDR1 and CDR2: SGHVS, FQNEAQ. CDR3 in amino acids: CASSVLRQLEGGELFF. The DNA for the CDR3 is TGTGCCAGCAGCGTACTCAGACAGCTGGAGGGCGGGGAGCTGTTTTTT. Full variable domain (rest looked up from reference TRBV7-8 and TRBJ2-2): GAGVSQSPRYKVAKRGQDVALRCDPISGHVSLFWYQQALGQGPEFLTYFQNEAQLDKSGLPSDRFFAERPEGSVSTLKIQRTQQEDSAVYLCASSVLRQLEGGELFFGEGSRLTVL.

This sequence joins TRBV20-1 and TRBJ1-2; the D gene is possibly TRBD1 (5 bases). Germline V gene data show CDR1 as DFQATT and CDR2 as SNEGSKA (reference sequence). The CDR3 runs 12 residues. Trimming removed 4 bases at V and 8 bases at J, with 14 bases between. The CDR3 here is CSAIGGTGGYTF. The CDR3 DNA sequence: TGCAGTGCTATTGGAGGGACGGGAGGCTACACCTTC.

This clonotype was seen repeatedly, ten times or more. The chain has TRBV18 and TRBJ2-7, with D perhaps TRBD1 (5 bases). The germline gives CDR1 KGHSH, CDR2 LQKENI. The CDR3 length is 13 residues. The V gene lost 6 bases and the J gene lost 5 bases, with 14 bases spanning the gap. The CDR3: CASSRTRYDEQYF. The CDR3 DNA is TGTGCCAGCTCGCGGACACGGTACGACGAGCAGTACTTC. Full variable domain (outside the CDR3, taken from reference TRBV18 and TRBJ2-7): NAGVMQNPRHLVRRRGQEARLRCSPMKGHSHVYWYRQLPEEGLKFMVYLQKENIIDESGMPKERFSAEFPKEGPSILRIQQVVRGDSAAYFCASSRTRYDEQYFGPGTRLTVT.

This clonotype was picked up one time. Since a much larger clone is just one base distant, this may be a read error. The rearrangement uses TRBV30 and TRBJ2-3; 8 nucleotides agree with TRBD2. Germline V CDR1 and CDR2: GTSNPN, SVGIG (reference sequence). V gave up 4 bases and J gave up 2 bases; unmatched junction bases: 8. This CDR3 spans 15 amino acids. The CDR3 region has the DNA TGTGCCTGGACCACATCAGCGGGAGACACAGATACGCAGTATTTT. Residues: CAWTTSAGDTDTQYF.

This clonotype was recorded at least ten times. The chain couples TRBV11-3 to TRBJ2-5; 14 bases agree with TRBD2. This CDR3 region has 16 residues. V trimming: 4 bases; J trimming: 5 bases; junction bases outside the gene matches: 6. Germline values: CDR1 SGHNT, CDR2 YENEEA. The CDR3 here is CASSSGLAGGSETQYF. CDR3 DNA sequence: TGTGCCAGCAGCTCCGGACTAGCGGGGGGATCGGAGACCCAGTACTTC.

Note on this clonotype: A read error is possible here, since a much larger clone lies one base away. The V and J genes are TRBV27 and TRBJ2-7, with 10 bases aligning to TRBD2. From germline, CDR1 is MNHEY and CDR2 SMNVEV (reference sequence). The V gene end was trimmed by 6 bases and the J gene end by 9 bases; junction bases not matched to a gene: 23. The CDR3 is made up of 18 amino acids. The CDR3 DNA is TGTGCCAGCAGCCAAGATCGCCAGGGTCGACTAGCGGGTAACGGGCAGTACTTC. Translating it yields CASSQDRQGRLAGNGQYF.

This clonotype has a count of ten or more. The gene calls are TRBV10-3 and TRBJ2-7; either TRBD1 or TRBD2 may fit D (6 bases each). The CDR3 is 13 residues long. V was clipped by 5 bases and J by 7 bases, with 15 bases between them. Germline V gives CDR1 ENHRY, CDR2 SYGVKD. CDR3 sequence (DNA): TGTGCCATCAGTTACGTCCAGGGGAGGGAGCAGTACTTC. Encoded protein: CAISYVQGREQYF.

The chain links TRBV20-1 to TRBJ1-6, with D tentatively TRBD1 (6 bases). V lost 0 bases and J 10 bases, leaving 19 bases between the germline ends. The CDR3 spans 16 residues. CDR1 and CDR2 from the germline V gene are DFQATT and SNEGSKA (reference sequence). CDR3 amino acids: CSARDGSGTIHSPLHF. The CDR3 nucleotides are TGCAGTGCTAGAGATGGATCGGGGACAATCCACTCACCCCTCCACTTT.

At least ten counts were recorded for this clonotype. The J gene is TRBJ2-2, the V gene TRBV7-3; 9 bases fit TRBD2. Germline CDR1 is SGHTA and CDR2 is FQGTGA. The CDR3 spans 16 residues. After removal of 6 bases from V and 0 bases from J, the junction contained 5 bases not matched to a gene. CDR3 loop: CASSFSGGANTGELFF. CDR3 bases: TGTGCCAGCAGTTTTAGCGGGGGCGCGAACACCGGGGAGCTGTTTTTT.

This clonotype occurred many times. The chain has TRBV28 and TRBJ1-6, with TRBD1 as a possible D gene (5 bases). Trimming took off 3 bases at V and 14 bases at J, with 14 bases between the two ends. The CDR3 extends over 13 amino acids. Germline V gene data show CDR1 as MDHEN and CDR2 as SYDVKM. The CDR3 here is CASSLLQVETLHF. The CDR3 nucleotides are TGTGCCAGCAGTTTGCTACAGGTGGAAACCCTCCACTTT. The variable domain in full, with the rest retrieved from reference TRBV28 and TRBJ1-6, is DVKVTQSSRYLVKRTGEKVFLECVQDMDHENMFWYRQDPGLGLRLIYFSYDVKMKEKGDIPEGYSVSREKKERFSLILESASTNQTSMYLCASSLLQVETLHFGNGTRLTVT.

This clonotype was counted many times. The chain uses TRBV27 and TRBJ2-2; TRBD1 matches 7 bases. J gave up 7 bases and V 5 bases, and 7 bases lay outside the gene matches. The germline gives CDR1 MNHEY, CDR2 SMNVEV (reference sequence). This CDR3 is built from 14 residues. DNA of the CDR3: TGTGCCAGCAGTACAAACAGGGGTGGCGGGGAGCTGTTTTTT. Protein product: CASSTNRGGGELFF.